The TCR beta chain described here comes from a study of blood T cells in healthy people across ages. This CDR3 is built from 16 residues. Germline lookup yields CDR1 MDHEN and CDR2 SYDVKM. This clonotype was observed a handful of times. A second PCR, run for roughly 7 to 12 cycles, used a sample-barcoded 5' primer plus a J-beta primer mix. TCRdb used MiXCR to reprocess the 5' RACE reads, holding one entry per CDR3 protein. The sample records about 500,000 distinct CDR3 sequences, 24% being singletons. This sample also belongs to another study, concerning T cells of mothers and their children. As that study records: Not a single persistent microchimeric T cell clone was detected.

The V call is TRBV28, the J call TRBJ2-5, with 9 positions matching TRBD2. Matching the DNA end better, TRBJ2-7 makes the J call doubtful. What was sequenced was blood. The sequence came from a boy younger than 18 in good health. The CDR3 DNA sequence: TGTGCCAGCAGAGGAGCGGGAGGAATTGTCTCCTACGAGCAGTACTTC. Its protein is CASRGAGGIVSYEQYF.